This TCR beta chain was retrieved from a study of shared clonotypes between healthy human individuals. Overall study: Donors had three CD4 naive, three CD4 memory, two CD8 naive and one CD8 memory plate apiece.

It was into CD45RA+ naive and CD45RA-negative memory subsets that the CD4+ cells were split. Sequencing used immunoSEQ multiplex PCR; TCRdb keeps in-frame clones, though not all of them. The table has millions of clones, around nine tenths seen once. The CDR3 covers 13 residues. Trimming left V 7 bases short and J 5 bases short, with 11 bases between. The germline V gene has CDR1 MNHEY and CDR2 SVGAGI. The sequencing sample was made of naive CD4+ T cells sorted from blood. Subset defined: CD45RA+ positively selected. This TCR derives from a young man in good health. The chain combines TRBV6-5 with TRBJ2-2; perhaps TRBD2 as D (6 bases). This chain's CDR3 is CASTHRGTGELFF. For the CDR3, the DNA is TGTGCCAGCACACATCGGGGGACCGGGGAGCTGTTTTTT.